The 21 T cell receptor beta chains reported below all come from one sample, sequenced in a study of T cell repertoires in urothelial bladder cancer. Profiled with immunoSEQ multiplex PCR; TCRdb holds only in-frame clones, not every one. The table lists around 11,000 clones, approximately 70% of them singletons. The specimen sequenced was tumor-infiltrating cells from bladder cancer. The receptors come from a human donor with a benign inflammatory bladder lesion.

The CDR3 loop is CASSLLGLYNSPLHF. The CDR3 DNA reads as TGTGCCAGCAGCTTATTAGGGTTGTATAATTCACCCCTCCACTTT. The chain uses TRBV7-2 and TRBJ1-6; D gene unclear. Germline V gene data show CDR1 as SGHTA and CDR2 as FQGNSA. The CDR3 sequence is 15 residues long. V lost 2 bases, J lost 4 bases, and 9 bases lay in between.

The chain combines TRBV6-1 with TRBJ1-1, with 7 bases matching TRBD1. The junction had 4 bases not matched to a gene; V was cut back by 8 bases and J by 4 bases. CDR1 and CDR2 (germline): MNHNS, SASEGT. The CDR3 consists of 12 residues. The CDR3 here is CASDREGTEAFF. The CDR3 DNA reads as TGTGCCAGCGACAGGGAAGGCACTGAAGCTTTCTTT.

The chain carries TRBV5-1 and TRBJ2-3, with 8 bases that match TRBD1. V dropped 7 bases and J dropped 6; count of bases not matched to a gene: 13. Germline V gives CDR1 SGHRS, CDR2 YFSETQ. CDR3 length: 15 residues. The DNA of the CDR3 is TGCGCCAGCTCCCCTTTGACAGGGGAGAGCGATACGCAGTATTTT. Its translation: CASSPLTGESDTQYF.

J is TRBJ1-1 and V is TRBV6-5; D perhaps matches TRBD1 (5 bases). CDR1 MNHEY and CDR2 SVGAGI come from the germline V gene. Trimming shortened V by 9 bases and J by 1 base, and 15 bases separated the two germline ends. The CDR3 runs to 14 residues. The CDR3 DNA reads as TGTGCCAGGATGACAGACCAACAGAACACTGAAGCTTTCTTT. It specifies CARMTDQQNTEAFF.

The chain combines TRBV5-1 with TRBJ2-5; the D is unclear. The J call could be wrong; TRBJ2-7 is a better fit for the DNA end. Germline CDR1 reads SGHRS; CDR2 reads YFSETQ. This CDR3 is 15 amino acids long. The CDR3 is CASSAGPYRAYEQYF. In nucleotides, the CDR3 is TGCGCCAGCAGCGCAGGACCGTACAGAGCCTACGAGCAGTACTTC.

This sequence joins TRBV7-9 and TRBJ2-3; D remains ambiguous. CDR3 length equals 16 residues. The V gene lost 10 bases and the J gene lost 2 bases, with 22 bases spanning the gap. CDR1 is SEHNR and CDR2 is FQNEAQ in the germline V gene (reference sequence). The CDR3 here is CATVDSPNYFTDTQYF. CDR3 bases: TGTGCCACCGTTGACTCACCCAATTATTTCACAGATACGCAGTATTTT. Based on the CDR3 plus reference TRBV7-9 and TRBJ2-3, the full variable domain is DTGVSQNPRHKITKRGQNVTFRCDPISEHNRLYWYRQTLGQGPEFLTYFQNEAQLEKSRLLSDRFSAERPKGSFSTLEIQRTEQGDSAMYLCATVDSPNYFTDTQYFGPGTRLTVL.

The chain carries TRBV2 and TRBJ1-3; D is unresolved. The germline gives CDR1 SNHLY, CDR2 FYNNEI. Trimming removed 5 bases from V and 1 base from J, with 3 bases in between. This CDR3 has 12 amino acids. The CDR3 protein is CASSLSGNTIYF. Written as DNA, the CDR3 is TGTGCCAGCAGTCTTTCTGGAAACACCATATATTTT.

This rearrangement joins TRBV13 to TRBJ2-6; TRBD1 is a possible D gene (6 bases). CDR3 length equals 16 residues. V was trimmed by 5 bases and J by 0 bases, leaving 11 bases between them. Germline loops: CDR1 PRHDT, CDR2 FYEKMQ (reference sequence). CDR3 in amino acids: CASSPGHNSGANVLTF. The CDR3 bases are TGTGCCAGCAGCCCGGGACACAACTCTGGGGCCAACGTCCTGACTTTC.

This clone was detected only once. The gene calls are TRBV2 and TRBJ2-5; 9 nucleotides align to TRBD2. Near its end, the DNA agrees better with TRBJ2-7, so the J call may be wrong. The CDR3 has 15 residues. The germline gives CDR1 SNHLY, CDR2 FYNNEI. The CDR3 loop is CASSDWRGGSYEQYF. The DNA of the CDR3 is TGTGCCAGCAGTGATTGGCGGGGGGGTAGTTACGAGCAGTACTTC.

This chain connects TRBV13 to TRBJ2-2, with unresolved D. This CDR3 has 12 amino acids. Germline CDR1 is PRHDT and CDR2 is FYEKMQ (reference sequence). Trimming stripped 3 bases from V and 8 bases from J, with 7 bases between. CDR3 sequence: CASSFVGGELFF. In nucleotides, the CDR3 is TGTGCCAGCAGCTTCGTTGGTGGGGAGCTGTTTTTT.

The chain joins TRBV7-6 to TRBJ1-2, with TRBD1 as a possible D gene (5 bases). Per germline, CDR1 SGHVS and CDR2 FNYEAQ. This CDR3 region has 12 residues. Trimming removed 1 base at V and 6 bases at J, with 6 bases between. This CDR3 reads CASSLGGDGYTF. CDR3 in DNA: TGTGCCAGCAGCTTAGGGGGGGATGGCTACACCTTC.

The gene calls are TRBV18 and TRBJ1-2; D remains unclear. The CDR3 loop spans 13 amino acids. Germline CDR1 reads KGHSH; CDR2 reads LQKENI. V lost 6 bases to trimming and J lost 2 bases, with 10 bases between them. DNA of the CDR3: TGTGCCAGCTCTCCCGATGGCAACTATGGCTACACCTTC. Protein sequence: CASSPDGNYGYTF. The full variable domain, in which reference TRBV18 and TRBJ1-2 provide the parts outside the CDR3, is NAGVMQNPRHLVRRRGQEARLRCSPMKGHSHVYWYRQLPEEGLKFMVYLQKENIIDESGMPKERFSAEFPKEGPSILRIQQVVRGDSAAYFCASSPDGNYGYTFGSGTRLTVV.

V usage is TRBV6-6 and J usage is TRBJ1-1; tentative D call: TRBD1 (5 bases). Trimming took 0 bases from V and 3 from J, leaving 11 bases between them. This CDR3 contains 15 residues. Germline-derived CDR1 and CDR2 are MNHNY and SVGAGI (reference sequence). The CDR3 DNA follows: TGTGCCAGCAGTTACTCGGGCAGGGCGGACACTGAAGCTTTCTTT. This gives the protein CASSYSGRADTEAFF.

In nucleotides, the CDR3 is TGTGCCATCAGCCATCAGATATCGAACACCGGGGAGCTGTTTTTT. It is translated as CAISHQISNTGELFF. The chain has TRBV10-3 and TRBJ2-2; D is unclear. The CDR3 loop spans 15 amino acids. Looked up from germline, CDR1 is ENHRY and CDR2 is SYGVKD. V lost 6 bases to trimming and J lost 0 bases, with 11 bases between them.

The chain combines TRBV7-2 with TRBJ2-1, with TRBD1 identical over 8 bases. The V and J ends lost 3 bases and 9 bases, in that order; junction bases with no gene match: 10. CDR3 length equals 15 residues. Germline V gene lookup returns CDR1 SGHTA and CDR2 FQGNSA. CDR3 coding DNA: TGTGCCAGCAGCTTTCGGACAGGGAAGGGGGGTGAGCAGTTCTTC. Amino acid sequence: CASSFRTGKGGEQFF.

The V call is TRBV5-1, the J call TRBJ2-1; TRBD2 matches 8 bases. Unmatched junction bases numbered 8, after V lost 6 bases and J lost 0 bases. The CDR3 length is 16 residues. CDR1 and CDR2 from the germline V gene are SGHRS and YFSETQ. The chain's CDR3 is CASNKAGASSYNEQFF. CDR3 nucleotide sequence: TGCGCCAGCAACAAAGCGGGGGCAAGCTCCTACAATGAGCAGTTCTTC.

The count of this clone is one. The chain combines TRBV19 with TRBJ2-3, with TRBD1 as a possible D gene (7 bases). CDR3 size: 16 residues. Trimming stripped 5 bases from V and 6 bases from J, with 21 bases between. Germline V gene sequence: CDR1 LNHDA, CDR2 SQIVND (reference sequence). CDR3 sequence reads: CASSPRGRDSRDTQYF. The CDR3 DNA is TGTGCCAGTAGTCCGAGGGGGCGGGATTCTCGGGATACGCAGTATTTT.

The gene calls are TRBV18 and TRBJ2-4, with 9 bases lining up with TRBD1. The CDR3 is made up of 21 amino acids. V dropped 3 bases and J dropped 6; count of bases not matched to a gene: 24. CDR1 is KGHSH and CDR2 is LQKENI in the germline V gene. The CDR3 bases are TGTGCCAGCTCACCCCTGGCAGGGTGGGGACAGGGCCTCTCCCTTGGAAACATTCAGTACTTC. It specifies CASSPLAGWGQGLSLGNIQYF.

The chain couples TRBV19 to TRBJ1-5, with D unclear. The V gene's germline CDR1 is LNHDA and CDR2 SQIVND (reference sequence). The CDR3 covers 13 residues. Trimming cost V 10 bases and J 4 bases, with 14 bases left between them. The CDR3: CATTVGINQPQHF. In DNA, the CDR3 is TGTGCCACCACGGTGGGGATTAATCAGCCCCAGCATTTT.

The rearrangement links TRBV7-2 to TRBJ2-1; D gene uncertain. Germline V CDR1 and CDR2: SGHTA, FQGNSA. CDR3 length: 14 amino acids. V shed 1 base and J shed 6 bases, with 10 bases lying between them. The CDR3 protein is CASSLGFSVNEQFF. For the CDR3, the DNA is TGTGCCAGCAGCTTAGGATTTTCAGTCAATGAGCAGTTCTTC.

In its sample, this clone ranks as large. At one end, the junction sequence differs from germline, possibly due to a read error. The J gene is TRBJ1-6, the V gene TRBV27; tentative D call: TRBD1 (6 bases). CDR1 is MNHEY, CDR2 SMNVEV, per germline (reference sequence). This CDR3 spans 15 amino acids. The CDR3 here is CASSLSQGSRSPLHF. The CDR3 region has the DNA TGTGCCAGCAGTCTATCACAGGGAAGTCGGTCACCCCTCCACTTT.